The subject of this entry is one T cell receptor (beta chain). These data come from a study of blood T cell repertoires in COVID-19. As for the study in general: Acute and convalescent COVID-19 specimens originated in the United States, Italy and Spain.

Method: immunoSEQ multiplex PCR; TCRdb's copy keeps in-frame clones and lacks some. The repertoire holds about 360,000 clones, with 70% to 90% as singletons. The origin of this receptor is a man aged 25 to 40 who had recovered from COVID-19. Sample: PBMCs or T cells enriched from blood (not recorded which).

CDR3 region: CASSQDRTANNEQFF. Here the CDR3 DNA reads TGCGCCAGCAGCCAAGATCGAACTGCCAACAATGAGCAGTTCTTC. J is TRBJ2-1 and V is TRBV4-3; no reliable D call. V shed 0 bases and J shed 5 bases, with 11 bases lying between them. The CDR3 is 15 residues long. CDR1 is LGHNA and CDR2 is YSLEER in the germline V gene.